These 22 T cell receptor beta chains came from one sample sequenced in a study of spatial heterogeneity in lung cancer (dated by TCRdb to about 2019). Libraries came from 5' RACE. Sequencing took place on a NextSeq 500. TCRdb ran its own pipeline on the public reads, namely fastp trimming at Q25 and MiXCR clone calling, and kept in-frame beta chains. Rows are combined by CDR3 protein, so each entry shows the most common genes and DNA. Present in this sample are tens of thousands of distinct CDR3 sequences, about 4.9% of which were seen just once. The ten most abundant clones make up about a third of the sample. Read against the paper, the sample's time point label means: sample taken at primary tumor resection. Whole RNA extracted from tumor and nontumor lung tissue, or from cryopreserved PBMC samples, was used for TCR sequencing without cell sorting. The sequences come from PBMCs, collected at surgery. The receptors here all came from a male donor with early-stage non-small cell lung cancer.

This clonotype was detected ten times or more. This rearrangement joins TRBV6-6 to TRBJ2-1, with TRBD2 matching 7 bases. Germline values: CDR1 MNHNY, CDR2 SVGAGI (reference sequence). This CDR3 is built from 16 residues. The trim removed 2 bases at V and 7 bases at J, leaving 11 bases unmatched. CDR3 DNA: TGTGCCAGCAGTTACCCGGTGAAACTAGCGCCTAATGAGCAGTTCTTC. Protein sequence: CASSYPVKLAPNEQFF.

This clonotype was observed at least ten times. The chain couples TRBV13 to TRBJ2-2; D is tentatively TRBD1 or TRBD2 (5 bases each). The CDR3 extends over 13 amino acids. Germline V CDR1 and CDR2: PRHDT, FYEKMQ (reference sequence). The CDR3 DNA reads TGTGCTGCAGGGAGCTCTAACACCGGGGAGCTGTTTTTT. Its protein product is CAAGSSNTGELFF.

This clonotype has at least ten counts. J is TRBJ2-3 and V is TRBV7-2; D gene uncertain. CDR3 length: 14 residues. The V gene's germline CDR1 is SGHTA and CDR2 FQGNSA. Trimming took off 4 bases at V and 1 base at J, with 9 bases between the two ends. The CDR3: CASSSKWGTDTQYF. The CDR3 region has the DNA TGTGCCAGCAGCTCCAAGTGGGGCACAGATACGCAGTATTTT.

This clonotype was seen at least ten times. V usage is TRBV6-1 and J usage is TRBJ2-1, with 7 bases lining up with TRBD1. The CDR3 has 16 amino acids. J was trimmed by 0 bases and V by 6 bases; bases with no gene match: 8. Germline CDR1 and CDR2: MNHNS and SASEGT. The chain's CDR3 is CASRPPTGTSYNEQFF. CDR3 nucleotides: TGTGCCAGCAGACCTCCGACAGGGACCTCCTACAATGAGCAGTTCTTC.

This clonotype was counted many times. The CDR3 nucleotides are TGCGCCAGCAGCTGGCTCCAGGGGAAAAATCAGCCCCAGCATTTT. Translation gives CASSWLQGKNQPQHF. This sequence joins TRBV5-1 and TRBJ1-5; weak D call: TRBD1 (6 bases). The CDR3 is made up of 15 amino acids. Trimming stripped 3 bases from V and 4 bases from J, with 14 bases between. Germline V gene data show CDR1 as SGHRS and CDR2 as YFSETQ.

In its sample, this clonotype was seen many times. The V and J genes are TRBV7-9 and TRBJ2-7; D might be TRBD1 (6 bases). Germline V lookup: CDR1 SEHNR, CDR2 FQNEAQ (reference sequence). CDR3 length equals 15 residues. Deletions cut 5 bases from V and 0 bases from J, with 14 bases between. Here the CDR3 reads CASSPTGPISYEQYF. The CDR3 DNA follows: TGTGCCAGCAGCCCAACAGGGCCGATCTCCTACGAGCAGTACTTC.

In regard to this clonotype: A much larger clone lies a single base off, so this may be a read error. The chain employs TRBV12-3 or TRBV12-4 and TRBJ1-5; TRBD1 might be the D (5 bases). Judging by the DNA end, TRBJ2-3 fits better; the J call may be wrong. This CDR3 has 12 amino acids. CDR3 residues: CASTRRGQPQYF. The CDR3 bases are TGTGCCAGCACGAGAAGGGGTCAGCCCCAGTATTTT.

This clonotype showed up just a few times. A read error is possible here, since a much larger clone lies one base away. The chain couples TRBV28 to TRBJ2-5, with D uncertain. This CDR3 comprises 12 residues. The V gene's germline CDR1 is MDHEN and CDR2 SYDVKM. The CDR3 DNA follows: TGTACCAGCCCCCTGGACCGGGAGACCCAGTACTTC. Translation gives CTSPLDRETQYF.

This clonotype was seen at least ten times. The genes are TRBV7-9 and TRBJ1-5; D uncertain. This CDR3 spans 14 amino acids. In germline, CDR1 is SEHNR, CDR2 FQNEAQ (reference sequence). The V end was cut by 1 base, the J end by 0 bases, with 4 bases between. CDR3 in amino acids: CASSLGNSNQPQHF. DNA for the CDR3: TGTGCCAGCAGCTTAGGGAATAGCAATCAGCCCCAGCATTTT. The full variable domain, its missing parts supplied by reference TRBV7-9 and TRBJ1-5, is DTGVSQNPRHKITKRGQNVTFRCDPISEHNRLYWYRQTLGQGPEFLTYFQNEAQLEKSRLLSDRFSAERPKGSFSTLEIQRTEQGDSAMYLCASSLGNSNQPQHFGDGTRLSIL.

V and J are TRBV18 and TRBJ2-3; 7 nucleotides align to TRBD2. CDR1 and CDR2 from the germline V gene are KGHSH and LQKENI. The CDR3 is 14 amino acids. V trimming: 1 base; J trimming: 6 bases; junction bases outside the gene matches: 4. As DNA, the CDR3 is TGTGCCAGCTCACCACAGGGAGGGACGGATACGCAGTATTTT. Encoded protein: CASSPQGGTDTQYF.

The chain combines TRBV20-1 with TRBJ1-1, with unresolved D. This CDR3 comprises 11 residues. V lost 7 bases to trimming and J lost 1 base, with 7 bases between them. Germline CDR1 DFQATT, CDR2 SNEGSKA (reference sequence). CDR3 sequence reads: CSGYRNTEAFF. The CDR3 DNA reads TGCAGTGGGTACAGGAACACTGAAGCTTTCTTT.

Many counts were recorded for this clonotype. The junction shows a germline mismatch at one end, possibly a read error. The V call is TRBV7-6, the J call TRBJ2-5; 7 bases map to TRBD2. Germline V gene sequence: CDR1 SGHVS, CDR2 FNYEAQ. The CDR3 has 12 amino acids. The CDR3 is CASSVGSGPPEF. Here the CDR3 DNA reads TGTGCCAGCAGCGTAGGTAGCGGGCCCCCCGAGTTC.

The table lists this clonotype with many counts. The V and J genes are TRBV20-1 and TRBJ2-5, with a tentative D call TRBD2 (5 bases). V lost 6 bases to trimming and J lost 4 bases, with 18 bases between them. The germline V gene has CDR1 DFQATT and CDR2 SNEGSKA (reference sequence). The CDR3 is 14 amino acids. The CDR3 nucleotides read TGCAGTGCAGGCGGGCAGCCCCGCCGAGAGACCCAGTACTTC. This codes for CSAGGQPRRETQYF.

This clonotype came up many times. J is TRBJ2-1 and V is TRBV6-5, with D uncertain. This CDR3 region has 13 residues. Germline V gives CDR1 MNHEY, CDR2 SVGAGI. Trimming took 9 bases from V and 0 from J, leaving 9 bases between them. For the CDR3, the DNA is TGTGCCAGTCACCGGAGCTCCTACAATGAGCAGTTCTTC. As protein: CASHRSSYNEQFF.

This clonotype has at least ten counts. This rearrangement joins TRBV27 to TRBJ2-1, with D possibly TRBD2 on 7 matching bases. Looked up from germline, CDR1 is MNHEY and CDR2 is SMNVEV (reference sequence). The CDR3 extends over 14 amino acids. Deletions cut 4 bases from V and 9 bases from J, with 16 bases between. CDR3 region: CASSSRGGGAEQFF. CDR3 in DNA: TGTGCCAGCAGTTCCCGGGGAGGGGGGGCTGAGCAGTTCTTC.

This clonotype was seen many times. The rearrangement joins TRBV20-1 to TRBJ2-5, with TRBD2 identical over 10 bases. Per germline, CDR1 DFQATT and CDR2 SNEGSKA (reference sequence). This CDR3 is 14 amino acids long. V shed 3 bases, J shed 3 bases, and the junction held 4 bases outside the gene matches. In DNA, the CDR3 is TGCAGTGCTAGGGTAGCGGGGGGCAAAGAGACCCAGTACTTC. Residues: CSARVAGGKETQYF.

This rearrangement joins TRBV6-5 to TRBJ2-1, with TRBD2 identical over 7 bases. The ends lost 0 bases at V and 0 bases at J; junction bases unmatched: 2. CDR3 length: 16 amino acids. The germline CDR1 and CDR2 sequences are MNHEY and SVGAGI. CDR3 nucleotides: TGTGCCAGCAGTTACTCACTAGCGAGCTCCTACAATGAGCAGTTCTTC. It yields the protein CASSYSLASSYNEQFF.

The chain recombines TRBV7-2 with TRBJ2-1, with TRBD2 matching 8 bases. The junction had 5 bases not matched to a gene; V was cut back by 1 base and J by 0 bases. Germline V gene lookup returns CDR1 SGHTA and CDR2 FQGNSA. The CDR3 has 17 residues. The CDR3 DNA sequence: TGTGCCAGCAGCTTAGTTCCCAGCGGGAGCTCCTACAATGAGCAGTTCTTC. Translated, it gives CASSLVPSGSSYNEQFF.

This clonotype was seen repeatedly, ten times or more. The gene calls are TRBV6-5 and TRBJ2-7; 9 bases fit TRBD1. CDR3 length equals 14 residues. V was pared by 8 bases and J by 5 bases, with 10 bases of the junction left unmatched. Germline V gene lookup returns CDR1 MNHEY and CDR2 SVGAGI. In DNA, the CDR3 is TGTGCCAGCCAACCGGGACAGGGACGTAACGAGCAGTACTTC. Translated, it gives CASQPGQGRNEQYF.

This clonotype was detected many times. The CDR3 nucleotides read TGTGCCAGCTCCGGGACAGCCAATTCCTACTTC. Translated: CASSGTANSYF. The chain joins TRBV12-3 or TRBV12-4 to TRBJ2-7; TRBD1 aligns across 7 bases. The length of the CDR3 is 11 residues. V lost 8 bases, J lost 13 bases, and 11 bases stayed unmatched.

This clonotype was detected many times. V and J are TRBV11-2 and TRBJ2-1; D remains unclear. The CDR3 contains 11 residues. Trimming stripped 2 bases from V and 8 bases from J, with 4 bases between. The V gene's germline CDR1 is SGHAT and CDR2 FQNNGV. CDR3 amino acids: CASSLSDEQFF. Written as DNA, the CDR3 is TGTGCCAGCAGCTTATCCGATGAGCAGTTCTTC.

Notes on this clonotype: With a much larger clone just one base away, this may be a read error. This chain connects TRBV11-2 to TRBJ2-3; the D gene is possibly TRBD1 (5 bases). Trimming took 4 bases from V and 9 from J, leaving 11 bases between them. Germline CDR1 and CDR2: SGHAT and FQNNGV. This CDR3 region has 12 residues. The CDR3 DNA is TGTGCCAGCAGCTCCCAGGGCACGACGCAGTATTTT. This sequence encodes CASSSQGTTQYF. The whole variable domain, filled in from reference TRBV11-2 and TRBJ2-3, reads EAGVAQSPRYKIIEKRQSVAFWCNPISGHATLYWYQQILGQGPKLLIQFQNNGVVDDSQLPKDRFSAERLKGVDSTLKIQPAKLEDSAVYLCASSSQGTTQYFGPGTRLTVL.